What follows describes a single T cell receptor (beta chain). Original methodology: Amplification of reference gene primers provided the estimated nucleated cell counts. Repertoires were generated with immunoSEQ multiplex PCR, while TCRdb's copy carries only in-frame clones and drops some. The V and J calls and clone size come from that table; D and trimming were worked out from the DNA. The repertoire includes roughly 150,000 clones, approximately 86% of them detected once, and about 5.8% sits in the top ten. This entry comes from a study of blood T cell repertoires in COVID-19. Study in general: Italy, Spain and the United States were the sources of the convalescent and acute COVID-19 samples.

The CDR3 covers 14 residues. J lost 7 bases, V lost 3 bases, and 8 bases had no gene match. The V gene's germline CDR1 is SGHNT and CDR2 YYREEE (reference sequence). The specimen sequenced was peripheral blood. The TCR sequence derives from a human donor in a cohort sampled during active COVID-19. The V call is TRBV5-4, the J call TRBJ1-2; 8 bases line up with TRBD1. Here the CDR3 reads CASSSGQGEGGYTF. The CDR3 DNA sequence: TGTGCCAGCAGCTCAGGACAGGGCGAGGGTGGCTACACCTTC.